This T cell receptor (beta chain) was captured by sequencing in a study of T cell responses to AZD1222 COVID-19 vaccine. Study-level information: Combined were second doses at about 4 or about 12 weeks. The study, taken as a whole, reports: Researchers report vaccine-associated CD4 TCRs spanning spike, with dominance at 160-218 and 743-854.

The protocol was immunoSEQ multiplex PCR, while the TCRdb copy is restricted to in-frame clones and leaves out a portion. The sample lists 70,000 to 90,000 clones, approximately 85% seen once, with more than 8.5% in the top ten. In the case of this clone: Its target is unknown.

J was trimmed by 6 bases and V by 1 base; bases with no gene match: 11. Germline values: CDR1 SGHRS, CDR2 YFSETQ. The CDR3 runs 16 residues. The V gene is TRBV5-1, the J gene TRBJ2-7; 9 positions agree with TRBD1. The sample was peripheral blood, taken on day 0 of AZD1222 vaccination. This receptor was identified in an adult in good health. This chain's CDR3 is CASSLFGGTGSSEQYF. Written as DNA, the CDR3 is TGCGCCAGCAGCTTGTTTGGGGGGACAGGGAGCAGCGAGCAGTACTTC.